This T cell receptor (beta chain) derives from a study of control samples from healthy donors and cancer patients. The data were produced by immunoSEQ multiplex PCR, yet TCRdb's version contains in-frame clones alone and is incomplete. The sample holds some 120,000 clones, about 93% seen once. CDR1 and CDR2 from the germline V gene are MDHEN and SYDVKM. This CDR3 has 14 residues. V was shortened by 4 bases and J by 4 bases, with 10 bases between the two germline ends. The sequence came from a man younger than 30 in good health. This sequence joins TRBV28 and TRBJ2-2; D uncertain. Sequenced input: blood. CDR3 bases: TGTGCCAGCAGTTGGTTGCGTGGCACCGGGGAGCTGTTTTTT. Protein product: CASSWLRGTGELFF.